This T cell receptor (beta chain) was profiled in a study of shared clonotypes between healthy human individuals. Repertoires were generated with immunoSEQ multiplex PCR, while TCRdb's copy carries only in-frame clones and drops some. The sample consists of roughly 1 million clones, 75% of them appearing once. The receptor was isolated from a man aged 18 to 29 in good health. The sample comprised memory CD4+ T cells sorted from blood. As for subset: CD45RA-negative fraction.

CDR3 bases: TGTGCCAGCACCAGGGAGGACAGAGGAGGCTACACCTTC. Protein product: CASTREDRGGYTF. The chain recombines TRBV5-6 with TRBJ1-2, with TRBD1 as a possible D gene (6 bases). CDR1 SGHDT and CDR2 YYEEEE come from the germline V gene. The CDR3 length is 13 residues. V was trimmed by 6 bases and J by 8 bases, leaving 17 bases between them.